These 32 T cell receptor beta chains originate from one sample sequenced in a study of blood T cell repertoires in COVID-19. The table came from immunoSEQ multiplex PCR; TCRdb's copy has only in-frame clones and leaves some out. The data contain around 310,000 clones, roughly 91% of them singletons. What was sequenced was PBMCs or T cells enriched from blood (not recorded which). Receptors originate from a woman in her twenties or thirties who had recovered from COVID-19.

CDR3 nucleotide sequence: TGTGCCACCCGGGAGACCTTGAGGGCCCAAGAGACCCAGTACTTC. Its protein is CATRETLRAQETQYF. The chain carries TRBV6-5 and TRBJ2-5; weak D call: TRBD2 (6 bases). There are 15 residues in the CDR3. Germline CDR1 reads MNHEY; CDR2 reads SVGAGI. V was clipped by 10 bases and J by 1 base, with 19 bases between them.

J is TRBJ2-7 and V is TRBV19; TRBD1 is a possible D gene (5 bases). CDR3 length equals 14 residues. V was clipped by 5 bases and J by 7 bases, with 18 bases between them. Germline V CDR1 and CDR2: LNHDA, SQIVND (reference sequence). The CDR3 is CASSGIQGLREQYF. CDR3 nucleotide sequence: TGTGCCAGTAGTGGAATCCAGGGCCTTAGGGAGCAGTACTTC.

The genes are TRBV28 and TRBJ2-3, with 7 bases aligning to TRBD1. V lost 3 bases, J lost 2 bases, and 8 bases stayed unmatched. The CDR3 is made up of 16 amino acids. Per the germline V gene, CDR1 is MDHEN and CDR2 is SYDVKM. CDR3 in DNA: TGTGCCAGCAGTTTCCCCGGGGACAGTTACACAGATACGCAGTATTTT. This gives the protein CASSFPGDSYTDTQYF.

This chain links TRBV27 with TRBJ1-4; 9 positions match TRBD1. Germline loops: CDR1 MNHEY, CDR2 SMNVEV (reference sequence). The trim removed 3 bases at V and 7 bases at J, leaving 6 bases unmatched. CDR3 size: 15 residues. CDR3 residues: CASSFSRDRAEKLFF. The CDR3 region has the DNA TGTGCCAGCAGTTTCTCCCGGGACAGGGCTGAAAAACTGTTTTTT. The full variable domain, completed using reference TRBV27 and TRBJ1-4, is EAQVTQNPRYLITVTGKKLTVTCSQNMNHEYMSWYRQDPGLGLRQIYYSMNVEVTDKGDVPEGYKVSRKEKRNFPLILESPSPNQTSLYFCASSFSRDRAEKLFFGSGTQLSVL.

A few counts support this clone. The chain joins TRBV6-5 to TRBJ1-1, with 7 bases aligning to TRBD1. The CDR3 consists of 13 residues. Germline CDR1 reads MNHEY; CDR2 reads SVGAGI. Unmatched junction bases numbered 7, after V lost 5 bases and J lost 7 bases. The CDR3 region is CASSKPGQREAFF. CDR3 bases: TGTGCCAGCAGTAAACCGGGACAGCGTGAAGCTTTCTTT.

The chain combines TRBV19 with TRBJ2-1; 10 bases line up with TRBD2. V was pared by 5 bases and J by 1 base, with 8 bases of the junction left unmatched. CDR1 is LNHDA and CDR2 is SQIVND in the germline V gene (reference sequence). The CDR3 runs to 17 residues. The CDR3: CASSYLLAGGSYNEQFF. The CDR3 DNA sequence: TGTGCCAGTAGTTACTTGTTAGCGGGAGGTTCCTACAATGAGCAGTTCTTC.

The chain recombines TRBV9 with TRBJ2-1; 13 bases match TRBD2. The junction had 12 bases not matched to a gene; V was cut back by 4 bases and J by 8 bases. The CDR3 is 17 residues long. Germline lookup yields CDR1 SGDLS and CDR2 YYNGEE. CDR3 sequence (DNA): TGTGCCAGCAGCCCCTGGACTAGCGGGAGTTTTGTGCATGAGCAGTTCTTC. It codes for CASSPWTSGSFVHEQFF.

As to this clone: Other DNA sequences within the sample encode an identical CDR3. The CDR3 region has the DNA TGTGCCAGCTCTCCGACAGGGGGAGAGACCCAGTACTTC. It yields the protein CASSPTGGETQYF. The chain employs TRBV18 and TRBJ2-5; TRBD1 agrees at 9 bases. V shed 6 bases, J shed 4 bases, and the junction held 3 bases outside the gene matches. The CDR3 covers 13 residues. Germline-derived CDR1 and CDR2 are KGHSH and LQKENI.

The CDR3 is CASSIGGELGTQYF. As DNA, the CDR3 is TGTGCCAGTAGTATAGGGGGGGAATTGGGAACCCAGTACTTC. The chain carries TRBV19 and TRBJ2-5, with D perhaps matching TRBD2 (6 bases). V was pared by 1 base and J by 8 bases, with 14 bases between. The CDR3 consists of 14 residues. The germline V gene has CDR1 LNHDA and CDR2 SQIVND (reference sequence).

The V call is TRBV7-2, the J call TRBJ2-5; D gene unclear. The length of the CDR3 is 14 residues. Germline CDR1 and CDR2: SGHTA and FQGNSA. V lost 1 base to trimming and J lost 5 bases, with 11 bases between them. CDR3 coding DNA: TGTGCCAGCAGCTTAGGAGTCAGGCCGGAGACCCAGTACTTC. This gives the protein CASSLGVRPETQYF. Using reference TRBV7-2 and TRBJ2-5 for the parts outside the CDR3, the full variable domain is GAGVSQSPSNKVTEKGKDVELRCDPISGHTALYWYRQSLGQGLEFLIYFQGNSAPDKSGLPSDRFSAERTGGSVSTLTIQRTQQEDSAVYLCASSLGVRPETQYFGPGTRLLVL.

This sequence joins TRBV20-1 and TRBJ1-4; no clear D. Germline CDR1 reads DFQATT; CDR2 reads SNEGSKA (reference sequence). V was cut by 2 bases and J by 7 bases, with 5 bases left in between. This CDR3 contains 11 residues. The CDR3 DNA is TGCAGTGCTAGAACGGTTGAAAAACTGTTTTTT. It specifies CSARTVEKLFF.

V usage is TRBV6-5 and J usage is TRBJ1-3, with 7 nucleotides matching TRBD1. V lost 6 bases, J lost 4 bases, and 6 bases stayed unmatched. The CDR3 is made up of 14 amino acids. Germline assignment: CDR1 MNHEY and CDR2 SVGAGI. The CDR3 nucleotides are TGTGCCAGCAGCTCGGGACAGTGGGGAAACACCATATATTTT. Translation gives CASSSGQWGNTIYF.

This sequence joins TRBV9 and TRBJ2-3, with TRBD2 matching 8 bases. The trim removed 0 bases at V and 0 bases at J, leaving 0 bases unmatched. The CDR3 contains 15 residues. In germline, CDR1 is SGDLS, CDR2 YYNGEE. As DNA, the CDR3 is TGTGCCAGCAGCGTAGGACTAGCGAGCACAGATACGCAGTATTTT. Protein sequence: CASSVGLASTDTQYF.

The chain uses TRBV12-3 or TRBV12-4 and TRBJ1-6; no clear D. The CDR3 has 13 residues. V was pared by 4 bases and J by 10 bases, with 11 bases between. The CDR3 region is CASSSTLGSPLHF. The CDR3 DNA follows: TGTGCCAGCAGTTCGACACTTGGGTCACCCCTCCACTTT.

V is TRBV11-2 and J is TRBJ2-7; D not resolved. V was cut by 5 bases and J by 0 bases, with 11 bases left in between. Germline V gene data show CDR1 as SGHAT and CDR2 as FQNNGV. The CDR3 sequence is 14 residues long. The CDR3, as DNA: TGTGCCAGCAGCCCTAGGATAATCTCCTACGAGCAGTACTTC. This translates into CASSPRIISYEQYF.

The V gene is TRBV27, the J gene TRBJ2-7; D is undetermined. V was pared by 4 bases and J by 2 bases, with 12 bases between. This CDR3 has 14 amino acids. Germline CDR1 and CDR2: MNHEY and SMNVEV (reference sequence). The chain's CDR3 is CASSSIPVAYEQYF. For the CDR3, the DNA is TGTGCCAGCAGTTCTATTCCCGTTGCCTACGAGCAGTACTTC.

The rearrangement joins TRBV14 to TRBJ1-6; D is undetermined. CDR1 SGHDN and CDR2 FVKESK come from the germline V gene. The CDR3 contains 15 residues. Deletions cut 1 base from V and 7 bases from J, with 11 bases between. CDR3 in amino acids: CASSQVRGWNSPLHF. The CDR3 DNA reads TGTGCCAGCAGCCAAGTCCGGGGTTGGAATTCACCCCTCCACTTT.

The chain links TRBV28 to TRBJ2-1; D is uncertain. Trimming pared 2 bases from V and 13 bases from J, leaving 9 bases between. There are 11 residues in the CDR3. CDR1 is MDHEN and CDR2 is SYDVKM in the germline V gene. In DNA, the CDR3 is TGTGCCAGCAGTTTAAGAACAGATCAGTTCTTC. Encoded protein: CASSLRTDQFF.

V is TRBV19 and J is TRBJ2-1, with 10 bases that match TRBD2. The germline gives CDR1 LNHDA, CDR2 SQIVND (reference sequence). The CDR3 has 15 amino acids. With 3 bases clipped from V and 12 bases from J, the junction kept 11 bases outside the gene matches. The CDR3 sequence is CASSIEVSGRAAQFF. The DNA for the CDR3 is TGTGCCAGTAGTATCGAAGTAAGCGGGAGGGCCGCGCAGTTCTTC. Full variable domain (rest looked up from reference TRBV19 and TRBJ2-1): DGGITQSPKYLFRKEGQNVTLSCEQNLNHDAMYWYRQDPGQGLRLIYYSQIVNDFQKGDIAEGYSVSREKKESFPLTVTSAQKNPTAFYLCASSIEVSGRAAQFFGPGTRLTVL.

This clone was seen a single time. The CDR3 protein is CASSDSGQAYSTDTQYF. The CDR3 nucleotides are TGTGCCAGTAGCGACTCGGGACAGGCTTATAGCACAGATACGCAGTATTTT. The chain has TRBV19 and TRBJ2-3; the match to TRBD1 covers 8 bases. The CDR3 totals 17 residues. The V segment lost 6 bases and the J segment 0 bases; nucleotides outside the gene matches: 11. Germline CDR1 is LNHDA and CDR2 is SQIVND (reference sequence).

The V call is TRBV19, the J call TRBJ1-5; a possible D gene is TRBD1 (6 bases). Germline V gene lookup returns CDR1 LNHDA and CDR2 SQIVND (reference sequence). The CDR3 has 14 amino acids. The germline V and J ends were trimmed by 8 bases and 4 bases, with 15 bases remaining between them. Here the CDR3 reads CASFPGQTNQPQHF. The CDR3 DNA follows: TGTGCCAGTTTTCCCGGACAGACAAATCAGCCCCAGCATTTT.

This sequence joins TRBV2 and TRBJ1-5; the D is unclear. CDR1 and CDR2 (germline): SNHLY, FYNNEI. V was pared by 0 bases and J by 7 bases, with 7 bases between. This CDR3 is built from 13 residues. CDR3 sequence (DNA): TGTGCCAGCAGTGAAGCCTTCGGGCAGCCCCAGCATTTT. Protein sequence: CASSEAFGQPQHF.

The chain employs TRBV7-3 and TRBJ2-7, with TRBD1 matching 7 bases. This CDR3 is 15 amino acids long. V lost 5 bases and J lost 2; bases outside the gene matches: 9. The germline V gene has CDR1 SGHTA and CDR2 FQGTGA. As DNA, the CDR3 is TGTGCCAGCAGCCCTTCCGGGACAGACCCCTACGAGCAGTACTTC. Translating gives CASSPSGTDPYEQYF.

The chain uses TRBV7-9 and TRBJ2-1, with TRBD2 matching 10 bases. Trimming at V came to 3 bases and at J to 8 bases, leaving 7 bases not matched to a gene. Germline CDR1 reads SEHNR; CDR2 reads FQNEAQ (reference sequence). This CDR3 has 15 amino acids. The CDR3 region is CASSFSSGSLYEQFF. CDR3 in DNA: TGTGCCAGCAGCTTCTCTAGCGGGAGTTTGTATGAGCAGTTCTTC.

The rearrangement links TRBV3-1 (or the pseudogene TRBV3-2) to TRBJ2-1, with D unresolved. The CDR3 has 16 amino acids. Trimming took 1 base from V and 0 from J, leaving 10 bases between them. Per the germline V gene, CDR1 is LGHDT and CDR2 is YNNKEL (reference sequence). The CDR3 loop is CASSQVSLSSYNEQFF. Here the CDR3 DNA reads TGTGCCAGCAGCCAAGTTAGTCTTTCCTCCTACAATGAGCAGTTCTTC.

This chain joins TRBV3-1 (or the pseudogene TRBV3-2) and TRBJ2-7; a weak D match, TRBD2 (5 bases). CDR3 size: 15 residues. V lost 0 bases, J lost 6 bases, and 15 bases lay in between. Germline CDR1 and CDR2: LGHDT and YNNKEL (reference sequence). This CDR3 is CASSQEPSNEGEQYF. CDR3 DNA sequence: TGTGCCAGCAGCCAAGAACCTAGTAATGAGGGCGAGCAGTACTTC.

The chain recombines TRBV27 with TRBJ2-6; D perhaps matches TRBD1 (5 bases). Trimming shortened V by 10 bases and J by 2 bases, and 24 bases separated the two germline ends. The CDR3 sequence is 18 residues long. Germline V gene sequence: CDR1 MNHEY, CDR2 SMNVEV (reference sequence). The CDR3 bases are TGTGCCACCACCTCTATCCAGGGCTACACCCCTGGGGCCAACGTCCTGACTTTC. Its translation: CATTSIQGYTPGANVLTF. Supplemented by reference TRBV27 and TRBJ2-6, the full variable domain reads EAQVTQNPRYLITVTGKKLTVTCSQNMNHEYMSWYRQDPGLGLRQIYYSMNVEVTDKGDVPEGYKVSRKEKRNFPLILESPSPNQTSLYFCATTSIQGYTPGANVLTFGAGSRLTVL.

The chain couples TRBV7-9 to TRBJ2-2; D unclear. The CDR3 runs 17 residues. Germline lookup yields CDR1 SEHNR and CDR2 FQNEAQ (reference sequence). Deletions cut 5 bases from V and 1 base from J, with 17 bases between. CDR3 sequence: CASSLELGVLNTGELFF. The CDR3 DNA reads TGTGCCAGCAGCCTAGAATTAGGAGTACTGAACACCGGGGAGCTGTTTTTT.

The chain combines TRBV2 with TRBJ2-3; D is unresolved. In germline, CDR1 is SNHLY, CDR2 FYNNEI. The CDR3 has 14 residues. V was cut by 5 bases and J by 2 bases, with 11 bases left in between. The CDR3 is CASSFLLPTDTQYF. The CDR3 DNA reads TGTGCCAGCAGTTTTCTACTACCCACAGATACGCAGTATTTT.

The V call is TRBV15, the J call TRBJ2-1; TRBD2 agrees at 7 bases. The junction had 15 bases not matched to a gene; V was cut back by 4 bases and J by 9 bases. This CDR3 is 16 amino acids long. Germline V lookup: CDR1 LNHNV, CDR2 YYDKDF (reference sequence). CDR3 DNA sequence: TGTGCCACCAGCACGGGTCTTGGTGGCGGGAGCTCTGAGCAGTTCTTC. As protein: CATSTGLGGGSSEQFF.

This clone has more than one count but fewer than ten. This chain joins TRBV14 and TRBJ2-7; TRBD2 matches 11 bases. The CDR3 extends over 15 amino acids. Trimming cost V 1 base and J 6 bases; bases outside gene matches: 5. Germline V gene lookup returns CDR1 SGHDN and CDR2 FVKESK. This CDR3 reads CASSQVTSGSLEQYF. As DNA, the CDR3 is TGTGCCAGCAGCCAAGTAACTAGCGGGAGTCTCGAGCAGTACTTC.

The chain uses TRBV7-2 and TRBJ2-7; 9 bases fit TRBD1. Germline CDR1 and CDR2: SGHTA and FQGNSA. V shed 5 bases and J 3 bases; nucleotides not matched to a gene: 11. This CDR3 spans 16 amino acids. The CDR3 DNA reads as TGTGCCAGCAGCCCTCTTAGCCGGGACAGGGACTACGAGCAGTACTTC. Residues: CASSPLSRDRDYEQYF. Together with reference TRBV7-2 and TRBJ2-7, the CDR3 gives the full variable domain: GAGVSQSPSNKVTEKGKDVELRCDPISGHTALYWYRQSLGQGLEFLIYFQGNSAPDKSGLPSDRFSAERTGGSVSTLTIQRTQQEDSAVYLCASSPLSRDRDYEQYFGPGTRLTVT.